The rows below give T cell receptor beta chains drawn from one sample of a study of CD8+ T cells in alopecia areata. The repertoire was sequenced with immunoSEQ multiplex PCR; TCRdb's copy has only in-frame clones and lacks some. The sample records some 180,000 clones, roughly 60% being singletons. Sequenced here: CD4+ T cells sorted from blood, sampled at week 0. These receptors originate from a human donor with alopecia areata. The CDR3 runs from the conserved cysteine through the conserved F or W. Fields, in order: clone size, D gene, V gene, J gene, CDR3 DNA, CDR3 protein. A D gene is named only where the DNA matches it firmly. The size field is filled for only some rows; it gives once, few, many or a size class.

abundance: NA
d_gene: NA
v_gene: TRBV20-1
j_gene: TRBJ2-1
CDR3nt: TGCAGTGCTACCGGGAACAATGAGCAGTTCTTC
CDR3aa: CSATGNNEQFF

abundance: NA
d_gene: NA
v_gene: TRBV4-3
j_gene: TRBJ1-6
CDR3nt: TGCGCCAGCAGCCAAGAGGACAGTAATTCACCCCTCCACTTT
CDR3aa: CASSQEDSNSPLHF

abundance: NA
d_gene: NA
v_gene: TRBV10-3
j_gene: TRBJ2-5
CDR3nt: TGTGCCATCAGTGAGTCGAACGCGGGAGAGACCCAGTACTTC
CDR3aa: CAISESNAGETQYF

abundance: NA
d_gene: NA
v_gene: TRBV27
j_gene: TRBJ1-2
CDR3nt: TGTGCCAGCAGCAGGTCAGGGCCCTATGGCTACACCTTC
CDR3aa: CASSRSGPYGYTF

abundance: NA
d_gene: NA
v_gene: TRBV6-5
j_gene: TRBJ2-6
CDR3nt: TGTGCCAGCAGTCCTGAGGGGGCTGGGGCCAACGTCCTGACTTTC
CDR3aa: CASSPEGAGANVLTF

abundance: NA
d_gene: NA
v_gene: TRBV25-1
j_gene: TRBJ2-2
CDR3nt: TGTGCCAGCAGTGAATCGGTTGGTTTCGGCGGGGAGCTGTTTTTT
CDR3aa: CASSESVGFGGELFF

abundance: NA
d_gene: NA
v_gene: TRBV11-2
j_gene: TRBJ1-3
CDR3nt: TGTGCCAGCAGCTCGCCCCGTGGGGGTTTAGGTGGAAACACCATATATTTT
CDR3aa: CASSSPRGGLGGNTIYF

abundance: NA
d_gene: NA
v_gene: TRBV7-8
j_gene: TRBJ2-5
CDR3nt: TGTGCCAGCAGCTTCGAGACCGGGATGGGGGAGACCCAGTACTTC
CDR3aa: CASSFETGMGETQYF

abundance: NA
d_gene: TRBD2
v_gene: TRBV4-3
j_gene: TRBJ2-3
CDR3nt: TGCGCCAGCAGCCATGGAACGTCGGGGGGGGCCGTGGATACGCAGTATTTT
CDR3aa: CASSHGTSGGAVDTQYF

abundance: few
d_gene: NA
v_gene: TRBV20-1
j_gene: TRBJ2-5
CDR3nt: TGCAGTGCTAGATTAGGGGAGACCCAGTACTTC
CDR3aa: CSARLGETQYF

abundance: few
d_gene: NA
v_gene: TRBV27
j_gene: TRBJ2-1
CDR3nt: TGTGCCAGCAGTTTAGAGGGGATAAACAATGAGCAGTTCTTC
CDR3aa: CASSLEGINNEQFF

abundance: NA
d_gene: NA
v_gene: TRBV29-1
j_gene: TRBJ1-2
CDR3nt: TGCAGCGTTGGAGGCATTGAGGGATATGGCTACACCTTC
CDR3aa: CSVGGIEGYGYTF

abundance: NA
d_gene: NA
v_gene: TRBV7-3
j_gene: TRBJ1-1
CDR3nt: TGTGCCAGCAGCCTAACAGCTAACACTGAAGCTTTCTTT
CDR3aa: CASSLTANTEAFF

abundance: NA
d_gene: NA
v_gene: TRBV2
j_gene: TRBJ2-1
CDR3nt: TGTGCCAGCAGATGGGGGAGCTCCTACAATGAGCAGTTCTTC
CDR3aa: CASRWGSSYNEQFF

abundance: NA
d_gene: NA
v_gene: TRBV29-1
j_gene: TRBJ2-2
CDR3nt: TGCAGCGTTGAGGGCCCCGGGGAGCTGTTTTTT
CDR3aa: CSVEGPGELFF

abundance: once
d_gene: TRBD2
v_gene: TRBV2
j_gene: TRBJ2-3
CDR3nt: TGTGCCAGCAGTCGGGGCGGGGGTGTGACAGATACGCAGTATTTT
CDR3aa: CASSRGGGVTDTQYF

abundance: NA
d_gene: NA
v_gene: TRBV5-6
j_gene: TRBJ2-2
CDR3nt: TGTGCCAGCAGCTTTCGGACGGTGAACACCGGGGAGCTGTTTTTT
CDR3aa: CASSFRTVNTGELFF

abundance: once
d_gene: NA
v_gene: TRBV4-3
j_gene: TRBJ1-5
CDR3nt: NA
CDR3aa: CASSQDSGQGDQPQHF

abundance: NA
d_gene: TRBD1
v_gene: TRBV29-1
j_gene: TRBJ2-3
CDR3nt: TGCAGCGTTCGACAGGGATTAGAAGGGGCGGATACGCAGTATTTT
CDR3aa: CSVRQGLEGADTQYF

abundance: NA
d_gene: TRBD2
v_gene: TRBV5-1
j_gene: TRBJ2-1
CDR3nt: TGCGCCAGCAGCTTGGGTGCACTAGCGGGAGGCTCCTACAATGAGCAGTTCTTC
CDR3aa: CASSLGALAGGSYNEQFF

abundance: NA
d_gene: TRBD1
v_gene: TRBV14
j_gene: TRBJ1-1
CDR3nt: TGTGCCAGCAGCCAACAGGGGGCAGGGACTGAAGCTTTCTTT
CDR3aa: CASSQQGAGTEAFF

abundance: NA
d_gene: TRBD2
v_gene: TRBV11-2
j_gene: TRBJ2-1
CDR3nt: TGTGCCAGCAGCCCTCGGGGGGGCCTTCTCTATGAGCAGTTCTTC
CDR3aa: CASSPRGGLLYEQFF

abundance: NA
d_gene: NA
v_gene: TRBV7-8
j_gene: TRBJ1-1
CDR3nt: TGTGCCAGCAGCTTAGGGTTCATGAACACTGAAGCTTTCTTT
CDR3aa: CASSLGFMNTEAFF

abundance: NA
d_gene: NA
v_gene: TRBV4-3
j_gene: TRBJ2-2
CDR3nt: TGCGCCAGCAGCCAAGAGGGACCGATCGCCGGGGAGCTGTTTTTT
CDR3aa: CASSQEGPIAGELFF

abundance: few
d_gene: NA
v_gene: TRBV30
j_gene: TRBJ1-5
CDR3nt: TGTGCCTGGAGTGGTACCCGCGGGGGGCCCCAGCATTTT
CDR3aa: CAWSGTRGGPQHF

abundance: few
d_gene: TRBD1
v_gene: TRBV7-2
j_gene: TRBJ2-7
CDR3nt: TGTGCCAGCAGCACGCCCACAGGGGCTATGTACGAGCAGTACTTC
CDR3aa: CASSTPTGAMYEQYF

abundance: NA
d_gene: NA
v_gene: TRBV27
j_gene: TRBJ2-6
CDR3nt: TGTGCCAGCAGTTCATGGACAAGCTCTGGGGCCAACGTCCTGACTTTC
CDR3aa: CASSSWTSSGANVLTF

abundance: NA
d_gene: NA
v_gene: TRBV2
j_gene: TRBJ2-3
CDR3nt: TGTGCCAGCAGGGACCTGACGGGACAAAGCACAGATACGCAGTATTTT
CDR3aa: CASRDLTGQSTDTQYF

abundance: NA
d_gene: NA
v_gene: TRBV6-5
j_gene: TRBJ1-1
CDR3nt: TGTGCCAGCAGTTATAAGCCCAGGGACACTGAAGCTTTCTTT
CDR3aa: CASSYKPRDTEAFF

abundance: once
d_gene: NA
v_gene: TRBV7-3
j_gene: TRBJ2-5
CDR3nt: TGTGCCAGCAGCTTAAACAACCAAGAGACCCAGTACTTC
CDR3aa: CASSLNNQETQYF

abundance: NA
d_gene: NA
v_gene: TRBV4-3
j_gene: TRBJ2-3
CDR3nt: TGCGCCAGCAGCCAAGATGGGACAGATACGCAGTATTTT
CDR3aa: CASSQDGTDTQYF

abundance: NA
d_gene: NA
v_gene: TRBV29-1
j_gene: TRBJ2-5
CDR3nt: TGCAGCGTTCAACAGATTCTAGTAGAGACCCAGTACTTC
CDR3aa: CSVQQILVETQYF

abundance: NA
d_gene: NA
v_gene: TRBV30
j_gene: TRBJ1-2
CDR3nt: TGTGCCTGGAGTGTACAGGTTTCTGATGGCTACACCTTC
CDR3aa: CAWSVQVSDGYTF

abundance: NA
d_gene: TRBD2
v_gene: TRBV2
j_gene: TRBJ2-2
CDR3nt: TGTGCCAGCACGTCCGGGACTATCACCGGGGAGCTGTTTTTT
CDR3aa: CASTSGTITGELFF

abundance: NA
d_gene: NA
v_gene: TRBV7-9
j_gene: TRBJ1-2
CDR3nt: TGTGCCAGCAGCTCGAAAGGGGGGACAAGCGGCTACACCTTC
CDR3aa: CASSSKGGTSGYTF

abundance: few
d_gene: NA
v_gene: TRBV9
j_gene: TRBJ2-3
CDR3nt: TGTGCCAGCAGCGAATCTCGCTTTGGGGATACGCAGTATTTT
CDR3aa: CASSESRFGDTQYF

abundance: few
d_gene: NA
v_gene: TRBV29-1
j_gene: TRBJ2-3
CDR3nt: TGCAGCGTTTTCGACCAAAGCACAGATACGCAGTATTTT
CDR3aa: CSVFDQSTDTQYF

abundance: few
d_gene: NA
v_gene: TRBV30
j_gene: TRBJ1-5
CDR3nt: TGTGCCTGGAGCTCCGGGACGGGGGCTCATTATAGCAATCAGCCCCAGCATTTT
CDR3aa: CAWSSGTGAHYSNQPQHF

abundance: NA
d_gene: TRBD1
v_gene: TRBV5-6
j_gene: TRBJ2-1
CDR3nt: TGTGCCAGCAGATCTGGACAGGGGTATTACAATGAGCAGTTCTTC
CDR3aa: CASRSGQGYYNEQFF

abundance: NA
d_gene: NA
v_gene: TRBV4-3
j_gene: TRBJ2-1
CDR3nt: TGCGCCAGCAGCCAAGAAATCGGGAGCGAGCAGTTCTTC
CDR3aa: CASSQEIGSEQFF

abundance: NA
d_gene: NA
v_gene: TRBV27
j_gene: TRBJ1-5
CDR3nt: TGTGCCAGCAAGAGAGGGGGGACCCAGCCCCAGCATTTT
CDR3aa: CASKRGGTQPQHF

abundance: NA
d_gene: NA
v_gene: TRBV4-3
j_gene: TRBJ1-6
CDR3nt: TGCGCCAGCAGCCAAGAGGGGAGGCAGGGAAGATCACCCCTCCACTTT
CDR3aa: CASSQEGRQGRSPLHF

abundance: many
d_gene: NA
v_gene: TRBV2
j_gene: TRBJ1-4
CDR3nt: TGTGCCAGCCGCAGAACGGCGATGGTGGATGAAAAACTGTTTTTT
CDR3aa: CASRRTAMVDEKLFF

abundance: NA
d_gene: TRBD1
v_gene: TRBV6-6
j_gene: TRBJ1-6
CDR3nt: TGTGCCAGCAGCCAATTAGGGACAGGGAATTCACCCCTCCACTTT
CDR3aa: CASSQLGTGNSPLHF

abundance: NA
d_gene: NA
v_gene: TRBV29-1
j_gene: TRBJ2-7
CDR3nt: TGCAGCGTTCAGGGGGGCCACGAGCAGTACTTC
CDR3aa: CSVQGGHEQYF

abundance: few
d_gene: TRBD1
v_gene: TRBV25-1
j_gene: TRBJ2-3
CDR3nt: TGTGCCAGCAGTGAATCTGGGCCAGGGGGCCGGGATACGCAGTATTTT
CDR3aa: CASSESGPGGRDTQYF

abundance: NA
d_gene: NA
v_gene: TRBV5-4
j_gene: TRBJ2-1
CDR3nt: TGTGCCAGCAGCCCGGGCCCCCTCTTCCCGCAGTTCTTC
CDR3aa: CASSPGPLFPQFF

abundance: NA
d_gene: NA
v_gene: TRBV6-5
j_gene: TRBJ1-1
CDR3nt: TGTGCCAGCTTGGACAGCCGGAACGCTGAAGCTTTCTTT
CDR3aa: CASLDSRNAEAFF

abundance: NA
d_gene: NA
v_gene: TRBV11-2
j_gene: TRBJ2-7
CDR3nt: TGTGCCAGCAGCTTAGGGGCAGGGGTACACGAGCAGTACTTC
CDR3aa: CASSLGAGVHEQYF

abundance: NA
d_gene: TRBD2
v_gene: TRBV11-2
j_gene: TRBJ2-3
CDR3nt: TGTGCCAGCAGTGTGGGGACTAGGGTCACAGATACGCAGTATTTT
CDR3aa: CASSVGTRVTDTQYF